Listed below are T cell receptor beta chains from one sample, sequenced in a study of blood T cells in healthy people across ages. TCRdb processed the 5' RACE reads anew with MiXCR; each CDR3 protein has one entry. Of 800,000 to 950,000 distinct CDR3 sequences listed, approximately 49% are singletons. Sequenced: blood. The receptors stem from a man in his thirties or forties in good health. CDR3s include the opening cysteine and the closing phenylalanine or tryptophan. A D gene is named only where the DNA matches it firmly. For some rows the clone size is stated as once, few or many, or as a class when expanded; others skip it.

V	D	J	size	length	DNA	CDR3
TRBV7-8	.	TRBJ2-3	few	12	TGTGCCAGCAGCTTCACATCTGATACGCAGTATTTT	CASSFTSDTQYF
TRBV6-2/TRBV6-3	TRBD1	TRBJ1-2	once	17	TGTGCCAGCAGTTACCGGGGCAGGGGGCCCCTTAACTATGGCTACACCTTC	CASSYRGRGPLNYGYTF
TRBV4-3	.	TRBJ1-1	.	15	TGCGCCAGCAGCCAAGGGGCAGGAGAGCCGAATGAAGCTTTCTTT	CASSQGAGEPNEAFF
TRBV4-1	.	TRBJ1-5	.	15	TGCGCCAGCAGCCTACGTGACACCCCCAATCAGCCCCAGCATTTT	CASSLRDTPNQPQHF
TRBV3-1	.	TRBJ1-2	.	14	TGTGCCAGCAGCCAAGAAGGCAGGGACTATGGCTACACCTTC	CASSQEGRDYGYTF
TRBV7-8	.	TRBJ1-5	.	18	TGTGCCAGCAGCCGGACACTGAGAGGGGAGAATAGCAATCAGCCCCAGCATTTT	CASSRTLRGENSNQPQHF
TRBV4-3	TRBD2	TRBJ2-1	.	15	TGCGCCAGCAGTCAAGCGCGCGGGAGGAACAATGAGCAGTTCTTC	CASSQARGRNNEQFF
TRBV14	.	TRBJ1-4	few	15	TGTGCCAGCAGCCAATTGGGGGCAACTAATGAAAAACTGTTTTTT	CASSQLGATNEKLFF
TRBV10-2	.	TRBJ2-7	.	14	TGCGCCAGCAGTGAACCTTACAGAAACTACGAGCAGTACTTC	CASSEPYRNYEQYF
TRBV4-1	.	TRBJ2-1	.	13	TGCGCCAGCAGCCAAGATCCAATACCCGAGCAGTTCTTC	CASSQDPIPEQFF
TRBV29-1	.	TRBJ1-2	.	12	TGCAGCGTTGAGCGAGCCCTCTATGGCTACACCTTC	CSVERALYGYTF
TRBV3-1	.	TRBJ1-3	.	16	TGTGCCAACAGCCAAGTAACAGTCGTCTCTGGAAACACCATATATTTT	CANSQVTVVSGNTIYF
TRBV18	.	TRBJ1-4	.	16	TGTGCCAGCTCGCCTAGAGACCCATCGACGAATGAAAAACTGTTTTTT	CASSPRDPSTNEKLFF
TRBV12-3/TRBV12-4	TRBD1	TRBJ1-2	.	14	TGTGCCAGCAGGGGTTCCGGGACAGTAGTACCCTACACCTTC	CASRGSGTVVPYTF
TRBV4-3	.	TRBJ1-5	.	14	TGCGCCAGCAGCCAAGTATGGGGTGGAACGCCCCAGCATTTT	CASSQVWGGTPQHF
TRBV9	.	TRBJ2-5	.	13	TGTGCCAGCAGCGTAGGAGGTGGACAGACCCAGTACTTC	CASSVGGGQTQYF
TRBV5-6	TRBD2	TRBJ2-1	.	14	TGTGCCAGCAGCTCCCCTCCTAGCGGGCCCCAGGAGTTCTTC	CASSSPPSGPQEFF
TRBV20-1	.	TRBJ1-6	once	14	TGCAGTGCTAGAGTCAGTTTCGATAATTCACCCCTCCACTTT	CSARVSFDNSPLHF
TRBV6-2/TRBV6-3	.	TRBJ1-2	.	14	TGTGCCACCCATCGGGGGGCCCCGGCCAGTGGCTACACCTTC	CATHRGAPASGYTF
TRBV12-3/TRBV12-4	.	TRBJ2-7	many	11	TGTGCCAGCAGGTCGTCAGGGGAGCAGTACTTC	CASRSSGEQYF
TRBV6-1	.	TRBJ1-6	few	16	TGTGCCAGCAGTGAATTGGACGCTCGGTCAGGGTCACCCCTCCACTTT	CASSELDARSGSPLHF
TRBV3-1	.	TRBJ2-1	.	14	TGTGCCAGCAGCCAAGACCTCGCCCCAAATGAGCAGTTCTTC	CASSQDLAPNEQFF
TRBV7-3	.	TRBJ1-4	.	15	TGTGCCAGCAGCCCGGGCCTGGCAACTAATGAAAAACTGTTTTTT	CASSPGLATNEKLFF
TRBV4-3	.	TRBJ2-1	few	15	TGCGCCAGCAGCCAAGACCCGGGGACCTACAATGAGCAGTTCTTC	CASSQDPGTYNEQFF